Following are 17 T cell receptor beta chains from one sample sequenced in a study of T cell repertoires in cytomegalovirus infection. Antigens for these TCRs are unknown. Each CDR3 protein is one row after TCRdb ran MiXCR on the reads. Of around 770,000 distinct CDR3 sequences in the sample, around 29% were seen once. Sample: cultured CD8+ T cells from PBMCs, taken from culture after CMV antigen stimulation. These TCRs come from a human donor in good health (CMV status not recorded). Some clones in this sample may be carry-over from other donors' samples.

The chain has TRBV6-6 and TRBJ2-2, with 13 bases that match TRBD2. The CDR3 runs to 18 residues. V gave up 4 bases and J gave up 0 bases; unmatched junction bases: 5. Germline V gene lookup returns CDR1 MNHNY and CDR2 SVGAGI (reference sequence). The CDR3 region is CASSFLLAGGTNTGELFF. The CDR3 bases are TGTGCCAGCAGTTTCCTACTAGCGGGGGGGACGAACACCGGGGAGCTGTTTTTT.

This clonotype was counted only a few times. The chain employs TRBV15 and TRBJ1-5; D not resolved. Germline CDR1 LNHNV, CDR2 YYDKDF (reference sequence). The CDR3 contains 13 residues. V gave up 6 bases and J gave up 7 bases, with 13 bases separating them. The CDR3 region is CATSGRDTQPQHF. Here the CDR3 DNA reads TGTGCCACCAGTGGTAGGGATACACAGCCCCAGCATTTT.

The chain couples TRBV10-3 to TRBJ2-3; D uncertain. CDR3 size: 13 residues. Germline lookup yields CDR1 ENHRY and CDR2 SYGVKD. Trimming stripped 8 bases from V and 2 bases from J, with 11 bases between. CDR3 loop: CAIHKKDTDTQYF. CDR3 nucleotides: TGTGCCATCCACAAGAAGGACACAGATACGCAGTATTTT.

In DNA, the CDR3 is TGCGCCAGCAGCTTGGAAGGACGCTCAAATGAGCAGTTCTTC. The encoded protein is CASSLEGRSNEQFF. The gene calls are TRBV5-1 and TRBJ2-1; D unresolved. Trimming left V 0 bases short and J 7 bases short, with 11 bases between. The CDR3 is made up of 14 amino acids. In germline, CDR1 is SGHRS, CDR2 YFSETQ.

The V call is TRBV6-1, the J call TRBJ1-5; D is unclear. The CDR3 totals 13 residues. With 1 base removed from V and 3 bases from J, the gap between germline ends came to 4 bases. Germline V gene sequence: CDR1 MNHNS, CDR2 SASEGT. This chain's CDR3 is CASSEEDNQPQHF. CDR3 bases: TGTGCCAGCAGTGAAGAGGACAATCAGCCCCAGCATTTT.

The chain has TRBV12-3 or TRBV12-4 and TRBJ1-5; D gene unclear. CDR3 length: 16 amino acids. Trimming removed 7 bases from V and 6 bases from J, with 22 bases in between. CDR3 nucleotide sequence: TGTGCCAGCATGCTGGTGCGACAAGGGTTTAGTCAGCCCCAGCATTTT. Amino acids: CASMLVRQGFSQPQHF.

The CDR3 loop reads CASSLAYNNEQFF. Here the CDR3 DNA reads TGTGCCAGCAGCTTGGCCTATAACAATGAGCAGTTCTTC. V is TRBV5-5 and J is TRBJ2-1; D uncertain. V was shortened by 0 bases and J by 5 bases, with 6 bases between the two germline ends. The CDR3 contains 13 residues. Germline-derived CDR1 and CDR2 are SGHKS and YYEKEE (reference sequence).

In this sample, this clonotype turned up a few times. The CDR3 nucleotides read TGCAGCGGAACCGGGACAGGGACGGGGGACACTGAAGCTTTCTTT. This codes for CSGTGTGTGDTEAFF. V gene TRBV29-1 combines with J gene TRBJ1-1; 9 nucleotides align to TRBD1. The CDR3 consists of 15 residues. The trim removed 7 bases at V and 3 bases at J, leaving 12 bases unmatched. The germline V gene encodes CDR1 SQVTM and CDR2 ANQGSEA.

The chain employs TRBV9 and TRBJ2-7; the match to TRBD1 covers 7 bases. CDR1 and CDR2 (germline): SGDLS, YYNGEE. With V trimmed by 0 bases and J by 4 bases, 7 bases remained unmatched. CDR3 size: 15 residues. The CDR3 protein is CASSVERGGSYEQYF. In DNA form, the CDR3 reads TGTGCCAGCAGCGTAGAGAGAGGGGGCTCTTACGAGCAGTACTTC. The full variable domain, with the rest looked up from reference TRBV9 and TRBJ2-7, is DSGVTQTPKHLITATGQRVTLRCSPRSGDLSVYWYQQSLDQGLQFLIQYYNGEERAKGNILERFSAQQFPDLHSELNLSSLELGDSALYFCASSVERGGSYEQYFGPGTRLTVT.

This clonotype has just a few counts. The chain carries TRBV19 and TRBJ1-1, with D uncertain. Trimming stripped 6 bases from V and 5 bases from J, with 19 bases between. There are 15 residues in the CDR3. CDR1 and CDR2 (germline): LNHDA, SQIVND (reference sequence). This CDR3 is CASRPGSGGRTEAFF. In DNA, the CDR3 is TGTGCCAGTAGACCAGGTTCCGGTGGGAGGACTGAAGCTTTCTTT.

The chain joins TRBV7-6 to TRBJ2-2; 12 positions match TRBD1. After removal of 1 base from V and 7 bases from J, the junction contained 7 bases not matched to a gene. This CDR3 contains 17 residues. Looked up from germline, CDR1 is SGHVS and CDR2 is FNYEAQ. Here the CDR3 reads CASSLGPGQGARGELFF. The CDR3 bases are TGTGCCAGCAGCTTAGGGCCGGGACAGGGGGCGCGCGGGGAGCTGTTTTTT.

A few counts support this clonotype. The V and J genes are TRBV19 and TRBJ1-2; 9 nucleotides line up with TRBD1. The CDR3 has 15 residues. V shed 7 bases and J 6 bases; nucleotides not matched to a gene: 12. Germline V gives CDR1 LNHDA, CDR2 SQIVND (reference sequence). CDR3 sequence: CASILGTGPSHGYTF. The CDR3 nucleotides read TGTGCCAGTATCTTGGGGACAGGGCCTTCTCATGGCTACACCTTC.

The chain joins TRBV9 to TRBJ2-3, with 9 bases that match TRBD1. This CDR3 comprises 18 residues. CDR1 is SGDLS and CDR2 is YYNGEE in the germline V gene. The ends lost 3 bases at V and 0 bases at J; junction bases unmatched: 11. CDR3 protein: CASSGRDRAQQSTDTQYF. As DNA, the CDR3 is TGTGCCAGCAGCGGCCGGGACAGGGCACAACAAAGCACAGATACGCAGTATTTT.

V is TRBV12-3 or TRBV12-4 and J is TRBJ1-2; the D is unclear. V lost 3 bases, J lost 0 bases, and 5 bases lay in between. This CDR3 comprises 13 residues. Here the CDR3 reads CASSFSTNYGYTF. CDR3 coding DNA: TGTGCCAGCAGTTTTAGTACTAACTATGGCTACACCTTC.

This clonotype was counted a few times. The V call is TRBV20-1, the J call TRBJ1-3; D is uncertain. The germline CDR1 and CDR2 sequences are DFQATT and SNEGSKA (reference sequence). The CDR3 is 9 residues long. The V end was cut by 7 bases, the J end by 5 bases, with 3 bases between. Here the CDR3 DNA reads TGCAGTGAAAGAAACACCATATATTTT. This encodes CSERNTIYF.

The chain links TRBV7-6 to TRBJ2-5, with a tentative D call TRBD1 (5 bases). Germline V lookup: CDR1 SGHVS, CDR2 FNYEAQ. This CDR3 spans 14 amino acids. V lost 5 bases and J lost 0, with 10 bases in between. CDR3 loop: CASSPRVYQETQYF. CDR3 coding DNA: TGTGCCAGCAGCCCCAGGGTGTACCAAGAGACCCAGTACTTC.

This clonotype was seen a few times. V and J are TRBV12-3 or TRBV12-4 and TRBJ1-1; TRBD1 matches at 8 bases. The CDR3 loop spans 14 amino acids. Unmatched junction bases numbered 8, after V lost 6 bases and J lost 5 bases. Written as DNA, the CDR3 is TGTGCCAGCAGCAGGACAGGGTTGGTGACTGAAGCTTTCTTT. It encodes CASSRTGLVTEAFF.